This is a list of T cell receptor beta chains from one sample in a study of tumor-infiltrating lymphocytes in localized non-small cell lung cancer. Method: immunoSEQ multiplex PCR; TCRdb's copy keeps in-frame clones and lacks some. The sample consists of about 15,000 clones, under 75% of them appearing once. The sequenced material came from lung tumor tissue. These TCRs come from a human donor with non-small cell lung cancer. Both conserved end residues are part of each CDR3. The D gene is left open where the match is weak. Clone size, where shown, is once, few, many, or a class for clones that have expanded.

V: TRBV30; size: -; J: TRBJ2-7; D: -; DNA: TGTGCCTGGAGCCCTTACAGAGGGGGGACTTACTTC; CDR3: CAWSPYRGGTYF
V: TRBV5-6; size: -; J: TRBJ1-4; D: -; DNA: TGTGCCAGCAGCTTCAGGTCCAGGACTAATGAAAAACTGTTTTTT; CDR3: CASSFRSRTNEKLFF
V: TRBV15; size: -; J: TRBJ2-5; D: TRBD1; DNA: TGTGCCACCAGCAGAGATGACAGGGGGCCAGAGACCCAGTACTTC; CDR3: CATSRDDRGPETQYF
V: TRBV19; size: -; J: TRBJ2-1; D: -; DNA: TGTGCCAGTAGACCACCCCCTCCGGGAACGTACAATGAGCAGTTCTTC; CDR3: CASRPPPPGTYNEQFF
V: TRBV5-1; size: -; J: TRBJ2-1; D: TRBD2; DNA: TGCGCCAGCAGCTTGGAAGCGGGAGGGTCCTACAATGAGCAGTTCTTC; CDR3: CASSLEAGGSYNEQFF
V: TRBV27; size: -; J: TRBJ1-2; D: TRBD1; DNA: TGTGCCAGCAGTTGGACAGGGGTTGGCTACACCTTC; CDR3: CASSWTGVGYTF
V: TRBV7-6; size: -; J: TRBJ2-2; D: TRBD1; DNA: TGTGCCAGCAGCTTAGCCACAGGGGGCCCGAACACCGGGGAGCTGTTTTTT; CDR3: CASSLATGGPNTGELFF
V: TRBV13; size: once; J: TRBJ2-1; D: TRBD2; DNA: TGTGCCAGCAGCTGGGGACTAGCTTACAATGAGCAGTTCTTC; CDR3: CASSWGLAYNEQFF
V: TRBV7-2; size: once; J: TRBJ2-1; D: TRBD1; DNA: TGTGCCAGCAGCTCGGGACAGGGGTTCGATGAGCAGTTCTTC; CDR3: CASSSGQGFDEQFF
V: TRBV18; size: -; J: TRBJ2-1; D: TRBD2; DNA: TGTGCCAGCTCACGGACTAGCGGGAGGGATGAGCAGTTCTTC; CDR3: CASSRTSGRDEQFF
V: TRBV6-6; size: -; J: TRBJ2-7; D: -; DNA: TGTGCCAGCAGTTTCCGGGCCAGCACCCCCTACGAGCAGTACTTC; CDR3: CASSFRASTPYEQYF
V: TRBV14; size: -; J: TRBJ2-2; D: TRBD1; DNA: TGTGCCAGCAGCCGGGACAGGGGGGTCGGGGAGCTGTTTTTT; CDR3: CASSRDRGVGELFF
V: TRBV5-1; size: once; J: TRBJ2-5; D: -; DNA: TGCGCCAGCAGCTTCATGGGTGCGCAAGAGACCCAGTACTTC; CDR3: CASSFMGAQETQYF
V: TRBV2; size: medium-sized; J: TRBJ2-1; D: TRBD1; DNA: TGTGCCAGCATCTCTGGACAGGTAGCTCCTGGCGAGCAGTTCTTC; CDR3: CASISGQVAPGEQFF
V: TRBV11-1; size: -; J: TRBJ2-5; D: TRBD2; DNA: TGTGCCAGCAGCTTAGCGGCGGGAGGGCCCCGAGAGACCCAGTACTTC; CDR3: CASSLAAGGPRETQYF
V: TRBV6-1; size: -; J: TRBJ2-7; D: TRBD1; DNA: TGTGCCACTACAGGGGGCGCCCCGGGCTCCTACGAGCAGTACTTC; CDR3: CATTGGAPGSYEQYF
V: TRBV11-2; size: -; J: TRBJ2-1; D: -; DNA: TGTGCCAGCAGCTTAGCTGGCTACAATGAGCAGTTCTTC; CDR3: CASSLAGYNEQFF
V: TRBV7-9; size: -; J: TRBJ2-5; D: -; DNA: TGTGCCACTCCGAGGGGAGGAGAGACCCAGTACTTC; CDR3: CATPRGGETQYF
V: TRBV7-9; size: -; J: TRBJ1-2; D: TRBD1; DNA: TGTGCCAGCAGCTTGCAACAGGGGTCCTATGGCTACACCTTC; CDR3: CASSLQQGSYGYTF
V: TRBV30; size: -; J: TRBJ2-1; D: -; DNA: TGTGCCTGGAGTGAGCGGGTATTCTACAATGAGCAGTTCTTC; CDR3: CAWSERVFYNEQFF
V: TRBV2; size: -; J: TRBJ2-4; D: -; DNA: TGTGCCAGCAGTGAAGCCGGGGGTGCCAAAAACATTCAGTACTTC; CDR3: CASSEAGGAKNIQYF
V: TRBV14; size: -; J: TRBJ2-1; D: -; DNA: TGTGCCAGCAGCCAGGCTTCAAGGTACAATGAGCAGTTCTTC; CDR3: CASSQASRYNEQFF
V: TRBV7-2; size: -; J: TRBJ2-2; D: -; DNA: TGTGCCAGCAGCTTAGGACAGCCCGGGGAGCTGTTTTTT; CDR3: CASSLGQPGELFF
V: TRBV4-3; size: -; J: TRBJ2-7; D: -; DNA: TGCGCCAGCAGCCAAGATAGGGGGACTTCTCTGAGCTCCTACGAGCAGTACTTC; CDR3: CASSQDRGTSLSSYEQYF
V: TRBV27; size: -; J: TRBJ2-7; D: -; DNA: TGTGCCAGCAGTCACAACAGGGAATCCTCCTACGAGCAGTACTTC; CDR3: CASSHNRESSYEQYF
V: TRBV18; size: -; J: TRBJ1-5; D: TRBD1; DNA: TGTGCCAGCTCACTACGACAGGGTGGCAATCAGCCCCAGCATTTT; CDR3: CASSLRQGGNQPQHF
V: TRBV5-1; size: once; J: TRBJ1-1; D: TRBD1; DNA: TGCGCCAGCAGCTTGGCGTCAGGGGGGAAGGACACTGAAGCTCTCTTT; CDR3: CASSLASGGKDTEALF
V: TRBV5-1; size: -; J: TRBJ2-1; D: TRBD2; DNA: TGCGCCAGCAGCTCGGAACCTAGCGGGAGAAATAGAAATGAGCAGTTCTTC; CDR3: CASSSEPSGRNRNEQFF
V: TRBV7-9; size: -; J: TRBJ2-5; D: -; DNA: TGTGCCAGCAGCTTAGCTAGGGCGGAGAAGACCCAGTACTTC; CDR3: CASSLARAEKTQYF
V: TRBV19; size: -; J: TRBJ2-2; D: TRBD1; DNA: TGTGCCAGTAGGAGTATAACAGGGGTGGTCACCGGGGAGCTGTTTTTT; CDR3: CASRSITGVVTGELFF
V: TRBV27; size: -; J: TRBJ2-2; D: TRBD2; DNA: TGTGCCAGCAGTTTAGGGCTAGCGGGAGGCGGGGAGCTGTTTTTT; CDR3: CASSLGLAGGGELFF
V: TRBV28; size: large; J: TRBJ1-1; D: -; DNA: TGTGCCAGCAGTTTCGTGGCCGGCGCCTACTTT; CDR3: CASSFVAGAYF
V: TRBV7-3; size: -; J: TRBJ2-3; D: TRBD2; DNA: TGTGCCAGCAGCGCTGGGACTAGACTAGGTCCAGATACGCAGTATTTT; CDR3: CASSAGTRLGPDTQYF
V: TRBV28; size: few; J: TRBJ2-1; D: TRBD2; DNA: TGTGCCAGCAGTTTTTGGCTAGCGGGAGGAACTCACTACAATGAGCAGTTCTTC; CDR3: CASSFWLAGGTHYNEQFF
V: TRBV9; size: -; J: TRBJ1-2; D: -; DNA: TGTGCCAGCAGCGTAGACCCAGAATCCTATGGCTACACCTTC; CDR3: CASSVDPESYGYTF
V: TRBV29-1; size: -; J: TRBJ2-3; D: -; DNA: TGCAGCGTTGAAACTGTTAGGGGGACGCAGTATTTT; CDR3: CSVETVRGTQYF
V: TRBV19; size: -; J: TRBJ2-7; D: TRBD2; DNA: TGTGCCAGTAGTATTTTTTTCGGGACTAGCGGGAGTGGGAGGCTCTACGAGCAGTACTTC; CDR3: CASSIFFGTSGSGRLYEQYF
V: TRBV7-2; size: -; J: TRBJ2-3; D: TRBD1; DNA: TGTGCCAGCAGCTCCCAGCAGGGGGCACCAGATACGCAGTATTTT; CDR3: CASSSQQGAPDTQYF
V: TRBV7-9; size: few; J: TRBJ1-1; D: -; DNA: TGTGCCAGCAGCGCACGGGACGGTAGTAACACTGAAGCTTTCTTT; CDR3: CASSARDGSNTEAFF
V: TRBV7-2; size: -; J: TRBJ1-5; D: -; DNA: TGTGCCAGCAGCTTAGACGGAAAATCCAATCAGCCCCAGCATTTT; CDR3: CASSLDGKSNQPQHF
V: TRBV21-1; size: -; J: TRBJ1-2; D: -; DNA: TGTGCCAGACGACATTTCAATCGGTATGGCTACACCTTC; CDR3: CARRHFNRYGYTF
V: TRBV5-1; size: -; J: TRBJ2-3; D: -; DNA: TGCGCCAGCAGCTTGTCCCTGGACAGCCTGAGCACAGATACGCAGTATTTT; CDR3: CASSLSLDSLSTDTQYF
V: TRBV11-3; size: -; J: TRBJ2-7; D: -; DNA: TGTGCCAGCAGCTCAGAAACCAGGGCCGAGCAGTACTTC; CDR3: CASSSETRAEQYF
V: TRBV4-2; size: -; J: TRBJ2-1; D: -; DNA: TGTGCCAGCAGCGAAGTGGGTTCGACGGAGCAGTTCTTC; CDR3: CASSEVGSTEQFF
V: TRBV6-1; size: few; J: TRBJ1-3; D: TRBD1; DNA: TGTGCCACCGGGACAGGGAGTGGAAACACCATATATTTT; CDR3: CATGTGSGNTIYF
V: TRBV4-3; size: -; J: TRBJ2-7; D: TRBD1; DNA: TGCGCCAGCAGCCGGGACAGGGGGCCCTACGAGCAGTACTTC; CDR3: CASSRDRGPYEQYF
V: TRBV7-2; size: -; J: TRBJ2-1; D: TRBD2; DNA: TGTGCCAGCAGCTTAGCGGGAGGGCCCTACAATGAGCAGTTCTTC; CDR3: CASSLAGGPYNEQFF
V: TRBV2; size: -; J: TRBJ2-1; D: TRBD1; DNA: TGTGCCAGCAGTGAAGCGGACAGGACCGAGCAGTTCTTC; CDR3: CASSEADRTEQFF
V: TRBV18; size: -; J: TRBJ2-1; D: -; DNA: TGTGCCAGCTCACCACCTCGACAGAGCTCCTACAATGAGCAGTTCTTC; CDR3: CASSPPRQSSYNEQFF
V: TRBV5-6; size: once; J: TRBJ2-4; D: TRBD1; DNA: TGTGCCAGCAGCGTCGCCGGGACAGCCTTAAACATTCAGTACTTC; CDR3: CASSVAGTALNIQYF
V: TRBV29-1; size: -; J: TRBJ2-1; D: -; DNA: TGCAGCGTTGCGGGCGGGGGCTACTACAATGAGCAGTTCTTC; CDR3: CSVAGGGYYNEQFF
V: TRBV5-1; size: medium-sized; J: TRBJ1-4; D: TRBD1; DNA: TGCGCCAGCAGCGCGGGGGACAGGTTCGAAAAACTGTTTTTT; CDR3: CASSAGDRFEKLFF
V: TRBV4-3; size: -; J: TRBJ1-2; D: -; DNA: TGCGCCAGCAGCCAAGATGCTAAGAGTAACTATGGCTACACCTTC; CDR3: CASSQDAKSNYGYTF
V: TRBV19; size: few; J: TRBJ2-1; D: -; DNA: TGTGCCAGTAGTATAGAGCTTCGGGAGCTATTCTACAATGAGCAGTTCTTC; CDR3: CASSIELRELFYNEQFF